The source of this T cell receptor (beta chain) is a study of blood T cell repertoires in COVID-19. Germline V lookup: CDR1 MRHNA, CDR2 SNTAGT. The ends were cut back, 6 bases at V and 4 bases at J, with 21 bases in the middle. This CDR3 comprises 16 residues. The authors' processing: Amplification of reference gene primers was used by the study to estimate nucleated cell counts. Data came from immunoSEQ multiplex PCR; TCRdb stores just in-frame clones and leaves some out. V, J and clone size were drawn from that table, and D and trimming were deduced from the DNA. This table has 250,000 to 300,000 clones, 65% to 90% appearing once.

This TCR derives from a man aged 30 to 39 with active or convalescent COVID-19. V and J are TRBV6-4 and TRBJ1-1; tentatively, D is TRBD1 (6 bases). Sequencing used peripheral blood. CDR3 residues: CASSPATGLPVTEAFF. The CDR3 nucleotides read TGTGCCAGCAGCCCAGCGACAGGACTCCCGGTCACTGAAGCTTTCTTT.